This T cell receptor (beta chain) was recovered during a study of shared clonotypes between healthy human individuals. Background on the study: A few men and a couple of women, aged 18 to 49, were donors.

The donor cohort consisted entirely of Caucasian adults residing in Nashville, Tennessee. Study-wide findings and caveats: Larger estimated richness was generally recorded for naive subsets relative to memory subsets. Having only a few donors restricted how much genetic and exposure-history diversity was captured.

As concerns this clone: The target antigen is unknown.

TCRdb's copy holds only in-frame clones and misses some; the assay was immunoSEQ multiplex PCR. This sample has 2,500,000 or so clones, with 85% to 95% found just once. Specimen: naive CD4+ T cells sorted from blood. As to subset: CD45RA+ positively selected. The sequence derives from a man aged 18 to 29 in good health.

DNA for the CDR3: TGTGCCAGCAGCCAGACCTACGAGCAGTACTTC. Protein sequence: CASSQTYEQYF. This chain uses TRBV28 with TRBJ2-7; no firm D call. V lost 6 bases, J lost 2 bases, and 5 bases lay in between. CDR1 and CDR2 (germline): MDHEN, SYDVKM. The CDR3 is 11 residues long.